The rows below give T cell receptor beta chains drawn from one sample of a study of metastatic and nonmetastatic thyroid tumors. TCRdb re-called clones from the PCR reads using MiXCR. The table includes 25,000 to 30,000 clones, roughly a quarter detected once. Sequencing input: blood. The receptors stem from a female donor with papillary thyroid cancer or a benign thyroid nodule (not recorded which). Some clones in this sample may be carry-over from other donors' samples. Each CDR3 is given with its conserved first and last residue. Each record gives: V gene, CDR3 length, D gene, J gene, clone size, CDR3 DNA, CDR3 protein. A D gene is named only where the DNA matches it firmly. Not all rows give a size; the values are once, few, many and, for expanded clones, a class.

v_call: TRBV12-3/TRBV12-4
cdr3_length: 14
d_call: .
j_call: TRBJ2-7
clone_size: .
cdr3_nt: TGTGCCAGCAGTTTACAGGGGTCAAGAAACGAGCAGTACTTC
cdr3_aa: CASSLQGSRNEQYF

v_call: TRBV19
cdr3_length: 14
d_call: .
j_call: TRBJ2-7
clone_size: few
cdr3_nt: TGTGCCAGTAGTATAACCGGGGGAGGCTACGAGCAGTACTTC
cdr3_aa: CASSITGGGYEQYF

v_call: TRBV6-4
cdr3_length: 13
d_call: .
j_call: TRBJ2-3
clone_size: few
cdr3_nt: TGTGCCAGCAGTGAAAGCGGGACAGATACGCAGTATTTT
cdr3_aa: CASSESGTDTQYF

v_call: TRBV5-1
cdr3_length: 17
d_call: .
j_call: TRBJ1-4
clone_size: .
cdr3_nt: TGCGCCAGCAGCTTGGTATGGCCCGTACAAGCCCGAGAAAAACTGTTTTTT
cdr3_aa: CASSLVWPVQAREKLFF

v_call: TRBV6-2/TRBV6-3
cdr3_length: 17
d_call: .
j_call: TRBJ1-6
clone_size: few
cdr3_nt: TGTGCCAGCATCCCCCGACAGGAGACCTCCTATAATTCACCCCTCCACTTT
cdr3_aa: CASIPRQETSYNSPLHF

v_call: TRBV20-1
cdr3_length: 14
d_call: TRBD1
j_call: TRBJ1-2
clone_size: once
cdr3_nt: TGCAGTGCCGGACCCGGGACAGGGGGACATGGCTACACCTTC
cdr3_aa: CSAGPGTGGHGYTF

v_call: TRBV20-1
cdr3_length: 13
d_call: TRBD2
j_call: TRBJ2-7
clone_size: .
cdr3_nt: TGCAGTGCTAGGGGCCGCGGGGGGTACGAGCAGTACTTC
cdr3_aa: CSARGRGGYEQYF

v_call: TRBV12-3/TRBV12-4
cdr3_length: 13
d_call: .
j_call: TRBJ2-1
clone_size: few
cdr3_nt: TGTGCCAGCTCCCTCGGACTGCGCAATGAGCAGTTCTTC
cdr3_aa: CASSLGLRNEQFF

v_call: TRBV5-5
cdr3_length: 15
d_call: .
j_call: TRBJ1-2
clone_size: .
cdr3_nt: TGTGCCAGCAGCTTGGCTCGGGGGGCAAACTATGGCTACACCTTC
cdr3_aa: CASSLARGANYGYTF

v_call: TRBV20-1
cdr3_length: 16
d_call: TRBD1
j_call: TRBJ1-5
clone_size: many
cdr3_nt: TGCAGTGCTAGCGACAGGGGATGGGATTTTGATCAGCCCCAGCATTTT
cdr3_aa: CSASDRGWDFDQPQHF

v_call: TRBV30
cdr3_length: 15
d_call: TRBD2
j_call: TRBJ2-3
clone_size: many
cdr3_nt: TGTGCCTGGGCCGAGGGGCTAGCGGCCACAGATACGCAGTATTTT
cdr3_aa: CAWAEGLAATDTQYF

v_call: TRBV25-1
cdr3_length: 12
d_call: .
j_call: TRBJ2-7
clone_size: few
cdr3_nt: TGTGCCAGCAGTGTCCAGGGCCACGAGCAGTACTTC
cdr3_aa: CASSVQGHEQYF

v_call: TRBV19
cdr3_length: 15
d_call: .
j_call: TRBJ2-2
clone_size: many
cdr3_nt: TGTGCCAGTATATGGGAAGGGGCGGTCACCGGGGAGCTGTTTTTT
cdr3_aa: CASIWEGAVTGELFF

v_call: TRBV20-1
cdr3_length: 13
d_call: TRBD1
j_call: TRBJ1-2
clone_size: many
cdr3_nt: TGCAGTGCGGGCAGGGACAGGGGGAGTGGCTACACCTTC
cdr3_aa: CSAGRDRGSGYTF

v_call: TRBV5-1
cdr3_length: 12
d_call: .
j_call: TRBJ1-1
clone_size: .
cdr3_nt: TGCGCCAGCAGCTTGACGGGGACTGAAGCTTTCTTT
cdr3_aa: CASSLTGTEAFF

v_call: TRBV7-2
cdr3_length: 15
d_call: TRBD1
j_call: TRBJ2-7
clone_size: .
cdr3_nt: TGTGCCAGCAGCTTTAGGGCAGGGGGTTCCTACGAGCAGTACTTT
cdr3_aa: CASSFRAGGSYEQYF

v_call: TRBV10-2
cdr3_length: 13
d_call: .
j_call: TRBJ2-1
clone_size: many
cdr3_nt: TGCGCCAGCCTGGGACTGGACGTAAATGAGCAGTTCTTC
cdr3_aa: CASLGLDVNEQFF

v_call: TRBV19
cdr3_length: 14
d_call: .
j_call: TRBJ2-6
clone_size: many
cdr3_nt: TGTGCCAGTACCACGACCTCTGGGGCCAACGTCCTGACTTTC
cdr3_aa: CASTTTSGANVLTF

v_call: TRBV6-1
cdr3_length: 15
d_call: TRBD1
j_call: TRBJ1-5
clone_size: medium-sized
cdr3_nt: TGTGCCAGCAGTGCGCAGGGGGCTGGAAAGCAGCCCCAGCATTTT
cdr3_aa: CASSAQGAGKQPQHF

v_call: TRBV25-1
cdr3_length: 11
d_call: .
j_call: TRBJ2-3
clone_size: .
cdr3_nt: TGTGCCAGCAGTGCAGGGGATCCGCAGTATTTT
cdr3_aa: CASSAGDPQYF

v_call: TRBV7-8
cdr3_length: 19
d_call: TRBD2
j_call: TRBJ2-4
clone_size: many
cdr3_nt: TGTGCCAGCAGTTCTGGACTAGCGGGAGCAGTATCATTGGGGGACATTCAGTACTTC
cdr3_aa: CASSSGLAGAVSLGDIQYF

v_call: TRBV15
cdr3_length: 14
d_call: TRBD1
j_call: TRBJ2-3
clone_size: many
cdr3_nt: TGTGCCACCAGCTCCAGGGGGCAGGGAGATACGCAGTATTTT
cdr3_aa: CATSSRGQGDTQYF

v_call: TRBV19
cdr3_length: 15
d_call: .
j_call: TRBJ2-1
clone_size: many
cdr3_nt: TGTGCCAGTAGTATGGGGGCGAGCTCCTACAATGAGCAGTTCTTC
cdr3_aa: CASSMGASSYNEQFF

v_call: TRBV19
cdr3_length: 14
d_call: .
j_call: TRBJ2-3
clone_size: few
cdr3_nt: TGTGCCAGTAGTAGTAGTGGTAGCACAGATACGCAGTATTTT
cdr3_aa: CASSSSGSTDTQYF

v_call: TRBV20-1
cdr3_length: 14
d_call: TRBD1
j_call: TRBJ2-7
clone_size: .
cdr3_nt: TGCAGTGCATACAAGGGGGCAGGGGCCTACGAGCAGTACTTC
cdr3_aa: CSAYKGAGAYEQYF

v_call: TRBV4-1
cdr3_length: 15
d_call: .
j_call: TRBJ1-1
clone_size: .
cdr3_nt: TGCGCCAGCAGCCAAGAAGGCAGGAGGGATACTGAAGCTTTCTTT
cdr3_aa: CASSQEGRRDTEAFF

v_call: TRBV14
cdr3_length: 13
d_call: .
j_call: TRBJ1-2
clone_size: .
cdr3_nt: TGTGCCAGCAGCCAATCTGGCATCGATGGCTACACCTTC
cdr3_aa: CASSQSGIDGYTF

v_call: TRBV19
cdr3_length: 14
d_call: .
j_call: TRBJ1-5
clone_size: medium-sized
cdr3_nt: TGTGCCAGTAGTATAGGGGGAAGCAATCAGCCCCAGCATTTT
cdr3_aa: CASSIGGSNQPQHF

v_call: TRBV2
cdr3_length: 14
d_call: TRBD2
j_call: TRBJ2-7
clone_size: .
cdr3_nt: TGTGCCAGCAGTCTACAGAGGGAGGGCCACGATCAGTACTTC
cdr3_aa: CASSLQREGHDQYF

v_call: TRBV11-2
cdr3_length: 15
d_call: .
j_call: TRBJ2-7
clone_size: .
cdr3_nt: TGTGCCAGCAGCTTAGATAACGGGCGAGCCTACGAGCAGTACTTC
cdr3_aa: CASSLDNGRAYEQYF

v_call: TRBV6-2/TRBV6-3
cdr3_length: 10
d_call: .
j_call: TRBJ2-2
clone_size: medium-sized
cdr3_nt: TGTGCCAGCTCGGCCGGGGAGCTGTTTTTT
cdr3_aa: CASSAGELFF

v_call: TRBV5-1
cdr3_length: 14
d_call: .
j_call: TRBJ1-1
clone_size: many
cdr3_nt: TGCGCCAGCAGCTTCCAGGGCCCGAACACTGAAGCTTTCTTT
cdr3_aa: CASSFQGPNTEAFF

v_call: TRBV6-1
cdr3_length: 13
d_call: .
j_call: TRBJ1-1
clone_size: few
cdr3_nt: TGTGCCAGCACCCTGACCCCAGGGAGTATGACTTTCTTT
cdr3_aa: CASTLTPGSMTFF

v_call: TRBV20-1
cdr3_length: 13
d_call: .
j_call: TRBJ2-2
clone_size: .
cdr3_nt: TGCAGTGCTAGGCCGACCGAGAGGCGTGGAGCTGTTTTT
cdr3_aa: CSARPTERRGAVF

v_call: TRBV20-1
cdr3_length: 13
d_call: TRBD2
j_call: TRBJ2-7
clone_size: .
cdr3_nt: TGCAGTGCGCTTACTAGCGGAGCCTACGAGCAGTACTTC
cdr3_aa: CSALTSGAYEQYF

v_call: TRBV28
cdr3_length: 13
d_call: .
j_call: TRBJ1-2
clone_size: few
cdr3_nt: TGTGCTAGCAGTGGATCATCTTTCTATGGATACACCTTC
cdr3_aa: CASSGSSFYGYTF

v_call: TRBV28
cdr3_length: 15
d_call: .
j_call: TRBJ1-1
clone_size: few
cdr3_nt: TGTGCCAGCAGTTTAGTACAGGTCTTGGACACTGAAGCTTTCTTT
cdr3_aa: CASSLVQVLDTEAFF

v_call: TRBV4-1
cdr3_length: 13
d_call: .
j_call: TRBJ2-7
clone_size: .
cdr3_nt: TGCGCCAGCAGCCAGGTACTAGCCTACGAGCAGTACTTC
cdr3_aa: CASSQVLAYEQYF

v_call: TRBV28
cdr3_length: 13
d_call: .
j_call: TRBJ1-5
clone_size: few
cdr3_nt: TGTGCCAGCAGCTTTCAGGCCAATCAGCCCCAGCATTTT
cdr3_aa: CASSFQANQPQHF

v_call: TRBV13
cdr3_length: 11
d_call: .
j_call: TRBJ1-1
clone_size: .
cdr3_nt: TGTGCCAGCAGCTTAGGCCAGGGAGCTTTCTTT
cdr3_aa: CASSLGQGAFF

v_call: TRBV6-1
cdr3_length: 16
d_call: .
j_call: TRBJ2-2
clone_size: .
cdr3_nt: TGTGCCAGCAGTGAACGGGGCAGGCAGAACACCGGGGAGCTGTTTTTT
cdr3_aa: CASSERGRQNTGELFF

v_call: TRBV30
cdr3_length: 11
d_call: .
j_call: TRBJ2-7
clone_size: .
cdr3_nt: TGTGCCTGGAGTCCGGGGTACGAGCAGTACTTC
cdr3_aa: CAWSPGYEQYF

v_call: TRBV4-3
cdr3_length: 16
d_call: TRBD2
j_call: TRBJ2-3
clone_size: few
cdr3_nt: TGCGCCAGCAGCCACCCAGCGGGAGGGAAGACAGATACGCAGTATTTT
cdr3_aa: CASSHPAGGKTDTQYF

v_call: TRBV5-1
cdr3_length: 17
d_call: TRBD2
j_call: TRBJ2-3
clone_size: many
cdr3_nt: TGCGCCAGCAGCCCAAGACTAGCGGGGGTGAGGACAGATACGCAGTATTTT
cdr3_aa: CASSPRLAGVRTDTQYF

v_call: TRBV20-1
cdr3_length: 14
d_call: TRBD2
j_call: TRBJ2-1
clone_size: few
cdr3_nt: TGCAGTGGGGTCGGAGCGGGGTACTACAATGAGCAGTTCTTC
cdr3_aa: CSGVGAGYYNEQFF

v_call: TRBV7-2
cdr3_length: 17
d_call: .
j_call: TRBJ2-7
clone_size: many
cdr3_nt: TGTGCCAGCAGCTCCGTAGGTGAGGGGACAAACTCCTACGAGCAGTACTTC
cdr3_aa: CASSSVGEGTNSYEQYF

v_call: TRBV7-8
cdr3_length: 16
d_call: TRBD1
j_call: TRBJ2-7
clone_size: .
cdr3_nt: TGTGCCAGCAGCCCAGGCCGGGGGACAGGTAGCTACGAGCAGTACTTC
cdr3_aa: CASSPGRGTGSYEQYF

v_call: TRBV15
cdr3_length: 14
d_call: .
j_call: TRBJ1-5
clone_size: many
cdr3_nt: TGTGCCACCAGCCTTCCGGGGTCCCGGCAGCCCCAGCATTTT
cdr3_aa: CATSLPGSRQPQHF

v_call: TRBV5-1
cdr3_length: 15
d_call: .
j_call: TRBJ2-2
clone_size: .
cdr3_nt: TGCGCCAGCAGTTTCGGACGGGCGGGCACCGGGGAGCTGTTTTTT
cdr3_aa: CASSFGRAGTGELFF

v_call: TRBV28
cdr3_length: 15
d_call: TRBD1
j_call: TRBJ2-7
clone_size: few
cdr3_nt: TGTGCCAGCAGTTCTCTGACAGGGTTCACCTACGAGCAGTACTTC
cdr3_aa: CASSSLTGFTYEQYF

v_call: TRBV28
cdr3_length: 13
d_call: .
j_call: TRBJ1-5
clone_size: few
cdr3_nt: TGTGCCAGCAGTTTCAGGGGACCTCAGCCCCAGCATTTT
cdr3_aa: CASSFRGPQPQHF

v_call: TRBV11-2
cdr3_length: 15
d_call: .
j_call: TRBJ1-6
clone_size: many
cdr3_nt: TGTGCCAGCAGCCTGGGGGACCCATCGAATTCACCCCTCCACTTT
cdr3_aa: CASSLGDPSNSPLHF

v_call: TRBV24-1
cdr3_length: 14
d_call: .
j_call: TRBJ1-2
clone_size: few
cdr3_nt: TGTGCCACCAGTGATTTAGACAGTAGCTATGGCTACACCTTC
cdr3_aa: CATSDLDSSYGYTF